A selection of T cell receptor beta chains follows, all from one sample in a study of shared clonotypes between healthy human individuals. Data came from immunoSEQ multiplex PCR; TCRdb stores just in-frame clones and leaves some out. Here the sample spans over a million clones, roughly 98% being singletons. The specimen was naive CD4+ T cells sorted from blood. The source is a man younger than 40 in good health. CDR3s include the opening cysteine and the closing phenylalanine or tryptophan.

v_call	j_call	cdr3_aa
TRBV5-5	TRBJ2-3	CASSFDPTVLSEDTQYF
TRBV10-3	TRBJ2-3	CAITGVAGGDTQYF
TRBV5-5	TRBJ2-2	CASSSYTGELFF
TRBV18	TRBJ1-1	CASSPTTTGVNTEAFF
TRBV5-1	TRBJ2-2	CASSFQVNTGELFF
TRBV28	TRBJ2-7	CASSLVGVYEQYF
TRBV5-4	TRBJ2-3	CASSQRNSSVTQYF
TRBV7-8	TRBJ2-7	CASSLLGGRLTYEQYF
TRBV5-1	TRBJ1-1	CASSLPSGTAMNTEAFF
TRBV5-1	TRBJ2-2	CASSWTGDPGGELFF
TRBV27	TRBJ1-4	CATGHLNEKLFF
TRBV11-3	TRBJ2-1	CASRGGYESDEQFF
TRBV9	TRBJ2-3	CASSPRTGLVGTDTQYF
TRBV28	TRBJ2-6	CASSRGSGANVLTF
TRBV6-5	TRBJ1-1	CASSYSGVGDTEAFF
TRBV28	TRBJ2-1	CASSLFSGKTYNEQFF
TRBV6-5	TRBJ1-1	CASSRGRREGTEAFF
TRBV9	TRBJ2-7	CASSVGLAENYEQYF
TRBV20-1	TRBJ2-5	CSVGDQETQYF
TRBV29-1	TRBJ2-3	CSVGTSGTTSTDTQYF
TRBV5-1	TRBJ2-4	CASSLEYAKNIQYF
TRBV2	TRBJ1-2	CASSRTISGYTF
TRBV11-1	TRBJ1-4	CASSPRQGIEEKLFF
TRBV9	TRBJ1-2	CASSPRLRSNYGYTF
TRBV7-9	TRBJ2-5	CASSRQGALAGEETQYF
TRBV15	TRBJ1-5	CATSDPGTFNQPQHF
TRBV19	TRBJ2-1	CASTIPGTGRYNEQFF
TRBV28	TRBJ2-7	CASTPVGTGGEQYF
TRBV19	TRBJ1-1	CASIKPRVLNTEAFF
TRBV18	TRBJ2-1	CASSPPRVAGSEQFF
TRBV28	TRBJ2-1	CASSPADLSYNEQFF
TRBV9	TRBJ2-1	CASSVRTSGRVDYNEQFF
TRBV25-1	TRBJ2-1	CASSKYAGSYNEQFF
TRBV19	TRBJ1-1	CASSIAWQGAEAFF
TRBV4-3	TRBJ2-5	CASSQEGTVQETQYF
TRBV15	TRBJ1-1	CATSRAGNTEAFF
TRBV18	TRBJ2-7	CASSERFGTGEISYEQYF
TRBV5-1	TRBJ2-7	CASSLSGPSYEQYF
TRBV6-5	TRBJ1-4	CASSYGTGDNEKLFF
TRBV28	TRBJ2-7	CASTHGTSKGSEQYF
TRBV27	TRBJ2-7	CASSLIPASGSYEQYF
TRBV5-1	TRBJ2-5	CASSLLPRGAEETQYF
TRBV5-4	TRBJ2-4	CASSLGGLRGKNIQYF
TRBV2	TRBJ2-7	CASATEFSYEQYF
TRBV11-2	TRBJ2-1	CASSSLPRGAKGPEQFF
TRBV5-1	TRBJ1-5	CASSWGAGENQPQHF
TRBV11-3	TRBJ1-1	CASSAGTGSAEAFF
TRBV5-5	TRBJ2-7	CASSLAGTTSSYEQYF
TRBV9	TRBJ2-2	CASSGAFPGELFF
TRBV28	TRBJ2-4	CASSFVWGGKNIQYF
TRBV6-6	TRBJ1-4	CASSDRGGEKLFF